The entry that follows covers one T cell receptor (beta chain) sequence. This sample stems from a study of cytomegalovirus exposure and HLA in healthy donors. PCR amplification relied on 60 Vbeta primers (plus 13 Jbeta primers). TCRdb's table, derived via immunoSEQ multiplex PCR, lists solely in-frame clones and lacks some. The table records nearly 300,000 clones, roughly 88% of them present only once. V was shortened by 7 bases and J by 1 base, with 15 bases between the two germline ends. The CDR3 contains 15 residues. Germline CDR1 and CDR2: SNHLY and FYNNEI. Nominally healthy donors were sampled, though unrecorded immune exposures were likely.

This chain uses TRBV2 with TRBJ2-3; D may be TRBD1 (5 bases). The receptor was isolated from a man in his forties in good health and CMV-seropositive. Sequencing input: PBMCs. The CDR3: CASKDSPIGTDTQYF. CDR3 in DNA: TGTGCCAGCAAAGACAGTCCGATAGGCACAGATACGCAGTATTTT.